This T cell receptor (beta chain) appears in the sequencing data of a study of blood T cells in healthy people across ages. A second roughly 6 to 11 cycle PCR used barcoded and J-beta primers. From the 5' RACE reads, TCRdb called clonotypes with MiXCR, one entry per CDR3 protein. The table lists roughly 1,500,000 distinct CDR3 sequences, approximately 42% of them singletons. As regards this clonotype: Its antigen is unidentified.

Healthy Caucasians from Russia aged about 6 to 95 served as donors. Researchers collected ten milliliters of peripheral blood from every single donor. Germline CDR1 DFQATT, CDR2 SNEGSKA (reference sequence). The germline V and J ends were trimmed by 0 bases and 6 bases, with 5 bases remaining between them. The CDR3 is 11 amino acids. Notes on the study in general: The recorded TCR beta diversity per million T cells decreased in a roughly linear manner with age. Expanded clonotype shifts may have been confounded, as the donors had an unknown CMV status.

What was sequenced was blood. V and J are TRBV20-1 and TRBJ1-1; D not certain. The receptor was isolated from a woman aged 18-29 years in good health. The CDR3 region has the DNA TGCAGTGCTAGAGATCTAGCTGAAGCTTTCTTT. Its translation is CSARDLAEAFF.